Below are 26 T cell receptor beta chains sequenced from a single sample in a study of cytomegalovirus exposure and HLA in healthy donors. Primers: 60 Vbeta forward and 13 Jbeta reverse. Clones were sequenced by immunoSEQ multiplex PCR, and TCRdb holds only the in-frame ones, with some missing. This repertoire shows some 170,000 clones, 70% found once; its top ten account for roughly 4.5%. The sequencing input was PBMCs. All receptors come from a man aged 18 to 29 in good health and CMV-seropositive.

The chain has TRBV18 and TRBJ1-5, with 10 bases aligning to TRBD1. The trim removed 8 bases at V and 7 bases at J, leaving 8 bases unmatched. Germline V CDR1 and CDR2: KGHSH, LQKENI. This CDR3 is built from 14 residues. The CDR3, as DNA: TGTGCCAGCCAAAAGACAGGGGGCAGGCAGCCCCAGCATTTT. It specifies CASQKTGGRQPQHF.

The DNA for the CDR3 is TGTGCCAGCAGCATTAGCGTGACTAGCGGGACAGATACGCAGTATTTT. Amino acids: CASSISVTSGTDTQYF. The rearrangement uses TRBV5-5 and TRBJ2-3; 10 nucleotides match TRBD2. The V and J ends lost 4 bases and 3 bases, in that order; junction bases with no gene match: 8. The CDR3 length is 16 residues. Germline V gene lookup returns CDR1 SGHKS and CDR2 YYEKEE (reference sequence).

This clone has a single count. The chain combines TRBV10-3 with TRBJ1-1; TRBD1 matches at 7 bases. The trim removed 10 bases at V and 1 base at J, leaving 9 bases unmatched. The CDR3 contains 14 residues. Germline V gives CDR1 ENHRY, CDR2 SYGVKD. The CDR3 protein is CATRDRDRNTEAFF. The CDR3 DNA reads TGTGCCACCAGAGACCGGGACAGGAACACTGAAGCTTTCTTT.

This clone has a handful of counts. The gene calls are TRBV5-1 and TRBJ1-2; TRBD1 is a possible D gene (5 bases). Germline V lookup: CDR1 SGHRS, CDR2 YFSETQ. The germline V and J ends were trimmed by 0 bases and 0 bases, with 9 bases remaining between them. The CDR3 runs to 15 residues. As DNA, the CDR3 is TGCGCCAGCAGCTTGGGACAGCCTACTAACTATGGCTACACCTTC. Residues: CASSLGQPTNYGYTF.

The rearrangement joins TRBV2 to TRBJ1-4; 9 bases are shared with TRBD1. With V trimmed by 5 bases and J by 10 bases, 8 bases remained unmatched. This CDR3 region has 14 residues. From germline, CDR1 is SNHLY and CDR2 FYNNEI. Written as DNA, the CDR3 is TGTGCCAGCAGTCAGACAGGGGGGGCTGGAAAACTGTTTTTT. Translated, it gives CASSQTGGAGKLFF.

CDR3 loop: CASSQTRTGMNTEAFF. CDR3 nucleotide sequence: TGTGCCAGCAGCCAAACGAGGACAGGGATGAACACTGAAGCTTTCTTT. The chain links TRBV14 to TRBJ1-1; 8 nucleotides agree with TRBD1. V gave up 2 bases and J gave up 0 bases; unmatched junction bases: 5. Germline-derived CDR1 and CDR2 are SGHDN and FVKESK. CDR3 length: 16 amino acids.

The chain couples TRBV28 to TRBJ1-6, with D unclear. The ends were cut back, 10 bases at V and 1 base at J, with 11 bases in the middle. This CDR3 contains 14 residues. Per the germline V gene, CDR1 is MDHEN and CDR2 is SYDVKM. The CDR3 reads CATLTGSYNSPLHF. The CDR3 DNA is TGTGCCACCCTTACGGGATCCTATAATTCACCCCTCCACTTT.

The chain carries TRBV4-2 and TRBJ2-1; D unresolved. CDR1 and CDR2 from the germline V gene are LGHNA and YNFKEQ. V lost 0 bases, J lost 4 bases, and 10 bases lay in between. This CDR3 is 15 amino acids long. In nucleotides, the CDR3 is TGTGCCAGCAGCCAAGAAGGAACTAATTACAATGAGCAGTTCTTC. This translates into CASSQEGTNYNEQFF.

This clone was seen only a few times. J is TRBJ1-1 and V is TRBV29-1, with 11 bases lining up with TRBD1. The CDR3 extends over 14 amino acids. Germline V gene lookup returns CDR1 SQVTM and CDR2 ANQGSEA. V trimming: 7 bases; J trimming: 6 bases; junction bases outside the gene matches: 10. The CDR3 bases are TGCAGCGCAAAAGGACAGGGGGCTACGGCTGAAGCTTTCTTT. Amino acid sequence: CSAKGQGATAEAFF.

The V and J genes are TRBV28 and TRBJ1-5; TRBD1 agrees at 7 bases. J gave up 2 bases and V 6 bases, and 4 bases lay outside the gene matches. The CDR3 consists of 14 residues. Germline V gives CDR1 MDHEN, CDR2 SYDVKM. The CDR3 loop reads CASSPGQRNQPQHF. As DNA, the CDR3 is TGTGCCAGCAGCCCGGGACAGCGCAATCAGCCCCAGCATTTT.

This chain uses TRBV7-8 with TRBJ2-1; 12 bases are shared with TRBD2. J lost 3 bases, V lost 1 base, and 4 bases had no gene match. This CDR3 is 17 amino acids long. Germline V lookup: CDR1 SGHVS, CDR2 FQNEAQ. Here the CDR3 DNA reads TGTGCCAGCAGCTTAGGACTAGCGGGGGAACTCTACAATGAGCAGTTCTTC. It translates to CASSLGLAGELYNEQFF.

V is TRBV30 and J is TRBJ2-5; TRBD1 matches at 8 bases. Germline CDR1 and CDR2: GTSNPN and SVGIG (reference sequence). The CDR3 has 14 amino acids. The V segment lost 2 bases and the J segment 1 base; nucleotides outside the gene matches: 3. CDR3: CAWSRDRTQETQYF. In DNA form, the CDR3 reads TGTGCCTGGAGTAGGGACAGGACCCAAGAGACCCAGTACTTC.

The gene calls are TRBV6-1 and TRBJ2-7; 10 positions match TRBD1. Trimming removed 6 bases from V and 2 bases from J; junction bases left unmatched: 4. This CDR3 region has 14 residues. Germline CDR1 and CDR2: MNHNS and SASEGT. CDR3 DNA: TGTGCCAGCAGGGGGGACAGGGGCGCCTACGAGCAGTACGTC. Translating it yields CASRGDRGAYEQYV.

This chain connects TRBV7-9 to TRBJ1-2; 7 bases are shared with TRBD1. There are 16 residues in the CDR3. Per germline, CDR1 SEHNR and CDR2 FQNEAQ (reference sequence). Unmatched junction bases numbered 15, after V lost 3 bases and J lost 8 bases. In DNA form, the CDR3 reads TGTGCCAGCAGCTTCGACGGATACAGGGGTGGCGAAGGCTACACCTTC. Protein sequence: CASSFDGYRGGEGYTF.

This clone appeared a few times. The chain links TRBV2 to TRBJ2-3; 12 bases fit TRBD2. Germline-derived CDR1 and CDR2 are SNHLY and FYNNEI. The CDR3 runs 16 residues. The ends lost 4 bases at V and 4 bases at J; junction bases unmatched: 6. The CDR3 DNA sequence: TGTGCCAGCAGTGGACTAGCGGGAGTGGACGCAGATACGCAGTATTTT. Protein sequence: CASSGLAGVDADTQYF.

V is TRBV27 and J is TRBJ2-1; D remains unclear. CDR1 is MNHEY, CDR2 SMNVEV, per germline (reference sequence). The V gene lost 0 bases and the J gene lost 4 bases, with 10 bases spanning the gap. The CDR3 runs to 15 residues. The CDR3 loop reads CASSLSIVRYNEQFF. The DNA of the CDR3 is TGTGCCAGCAGTTTATCGATAGTTCGGTACAATGAGCAGTTCTTC.

The chain couples TRBV7-8 to TRBJ2-6, with D possibly TRBD1 on 6 matching bases. The CDR3 covers 15 residues. V dropped 1 base and J dropped 4 bases, with 8 bases sitting between them. Per the germline V gene, CDR1 is SGHVS and CDR2 is FQNEAQ. The CDR3 nucleotides read TGTGCCAGCAGCTTAGACAGGGCAGGGGCCAACGTCCTGACTTTC. Translation gives CASSLDRAGANVLTF.

CDR3 sequence (DNA): TGTGCCAGCAGTCCAGAGACAGTCATTTATGGCTACACCTTC. It is translated as CASSPETVIYGYTF. This rearrangement joins TRBV28 to TRBJ1-2; D possibly corresponds to TRBD1 (5 bases). The germline V gene encodes CDR1 MDHEN and CDR2 SYDVKM. Trimming stripped 5 bases from V and 5 bases from J, with 15 bases between. This CDR3 has 14 residues.

V usage is TRBV5-6 and J usage is TRBJ2-7; TRBD2 aligns across 9 bases. In germline, CDR1 is SGHDT, CDR2 YYEEEE. Germline trimming cut 1 base from V and 6 bases from J; bases unmatched to any gene: 8. The CDR3 is 15 residues long. The CDR3 DNA reads TGTGCCAGCAGCTTGCAACGCGGGGGGGTCAGCGAGCAGTACGTC. It encodes CASSLQRGGVSEQYV.

This chain joins TRBV11-2 and TRBJ2-1; 11 bases line up with TRBD2. The CDR3 covers 16 residues. CDR1 is SGHAT, CDR2 FQNNGV, per germline. Trimming took 5 bases from V and 3 from J; bases not matched to a gene: 6. Here the CDR3 DNA reads TGTGCCAGCAGCCCTCCGACTAGCGGGAACTACAATGAGCAGTTCTTC. Translation: CASSPPTSGNYNEQFF.

CDR3 amino acids: CASTDSGLSTYEQFF. CDR3 sequence (DNA): TGTGCCAGCACCGACTCGGGACTCTCCACCTATGAGCAGTTCTTC. This chain uses TRBV7-9 with TRBJ2-1, with a weak D call TRBD2 (6 bases). V lost 7 bases and J lost 8, with 21 bases in between. The CDR3 contains 15 residues. Per the germline V gene, CDR1 is SEHNR and CDR2 is FQNEAQ (reference sequence).

The V gene is TRBV5-1, the J gene TRBJ1-1; TRBD1 matches 7 bases. V was pared by 4 bases and J by 3 bases, with 3 bases of the junction left unmatched. The CDR3 contains 13 residues. Germline CDR1 SGHRS, CDR2 YFSETQ. The CDR3 DNA is TGCGCCAGCAGCGTCAGGGGGGACACTGAAGCTTTCTTT. This gives the protein CASSVRGDTEAFF.

The rearrangement joins TRBV10-3 to TRBJ2-3, with D perhaps TRBD1 (6 bases). The germline V gene has CDR1 ENHRY and CDR2 SYGVKD. Trimming removed 4 bases at V and 4 bases at J, with 18 bases between. This CDR3 contains 16 residues. The CDR3 nucleotides read TGTGCCATCAGTGGCCACGCTCTATCAGGGGCAGATACGCAGTATTTT. Translation: CAISGHALSGADTQYF.

Concerning this clone: Germline and junction disagree at one end, which may indicate a read error. V usage is TRBV7-7 and J usage is TRBJ1-1; TRBD1 is a possible D gene (6 bases). This CDR3 is built from 11 residues. Per germline, CDR1 SSHAT and CDR2 FNYEAQ (reference sequence). CDR3: CASSYPDRAFF. DNA for the CDR3: TGTGCTAGCAGCTACCCGGACAGAGCTTTCTTT.

The rearrangement links TRBV7-8 to TRBJ1-2, with a weak D call TRBD1 (5 bases). Germline V gene sequence: CDR1 SGHVS, CDR2 FQNEAQ. Trimming cost V 5 bases and J 2 bases, with 9 bases left between them. The CDR3 totals 13 residues. The CDR3 spells CASSQDKNYGYTF. The CDR3 coding sequence is TGTGCCAGCAGCCAGGACAAGAACTATGGCTACACCTTC.

The rearrangement links TRBV5-1 to TRBJ1-2; D uncertain. The germline V and J ends were trimmed by 2 bases and 3 bases, with 11 bases remaining between them. Germline CDR1 and CDR2: SGHRS and YFSETQ. CDR3 size: 14 residues. CDR3 loop: CASSFLEADYGYTF. For the CDR3, the DNA is TGCGCCAGCAGCTTCTTGGAGGCGGACTATGGCTACACCTTC.